These T cell receptor beta chains were read from a single sample in a study of blood T cell repertoires in COVID-19. The assay was immunoSEQ multiplex PCR, and TCRdb's table has in-frame clones only and misses some. Of almost 500,000 clones listed, about 88% are singletons. Sequenced sample: PBMCs or T cells enriched from blood (not recorded which). These receptors all come from a woman aged 55-69 years who had recovered from COVID-19. CDR3s leave out the opening cysteine and the closing phenylalanine or tryptophan. A D gene is named only where the DNA matches it firmly. A clone size is listed for some rows: how often the clone was seen (once, few, many), or a class if it is expanded.

v_gene,abundance,j_gene,d_gene,CDR3aa
TRBV20-1,.,TRBJ1-1,.,SASPPTAGNTEAF
TRBV5-5,.,TRBJ2-2,TRBD2,ASSLLAGMVDTGELF
TRBV11-2,.,TRBJ1-1,.,ASSLEGGTEAF
TRBV2,.,TRBJ2-7,TRBD2,ASRSGLAGIEQY
TRBV15,.,TRBJ2-1,.,ATSRDTQAREEF
TRBV4-1,.,TRBJ2-7,TRBD1,ASSQAVDIRPGQRTYEQY
TRBV6-1,.,TRBJ1-5,.,ASSDPTTRNSNQPQH
TRBV10-3,.,TRBJ1-2,TRBD1,ATRTGNYGYT
TRBV30,.,TRBJ2-3,TRBD2,ACSGLADTDTQY
TRBV4-2,.,TRBJ2-2,.,ASSLGSAGHTGELF
TRBV5-1,once,TRBJ1-1,TRBD1,ASSWNGQGNTEAF
TRBV9,.,TRBJ1-2,TRBD1,ASSVTTGGGNRYGYT
TRBV11-3,.,TRBJ2-2,TRBD1,ASSSDRIATGELF
TRBV10-3,.,TRBJ2-2,.,AIKPPGSTGELF
TRBV12-3/TRBV12-4,.,TRBJ2-2,.,ASSSREGGELF
TRBV15,.,TRBJ1-1,TRBD1,ATSRDRVSTEAF
TRBV5-8,.,TRBJ1-1,TRBD1,ASSPRQGRTEAF
TRBV24-1,.,TRBJ1-5,.,ATSDRQYGNQPQH
TRBV6-5,.,TRBJ2-2,.,ASSYSPLQGMGELF
TRBV27,.,TRBJ1-6,.,ASTLGGSYNSPLH
TRBV3-1/TRBV3-2,.,TRBJ1-4,TRBD1,ASRAGAGGEKLF
TRBV24-1,.,TRBJ2-3,TRBD1,ATQDRAGTDTQY
TRBV3-1/TRBV3-2,.,TRBJ2-1,.,ASSLSVGTYNEQF
TRBV27,.,TRBJ1-1,.,ASSFKGGVTEAF
TRBV19,.,TRBJ1-4,.,ASTMPGGSPQLTF
TRBV5-4,.,TRBJ1-2,.,ASSLAQGGYT
TRBV20-1,.,TRBJ2-3,TRBD1,SASGGQATDTQY
TRBV2,.,TRBJ1-3,.,ASSEAGGNTIY
TRBV5-6,.,TRBJ1-1,.,ASSFLAGPTEAF
TRBV9,once,TRBJ2-3,.,ASSARGTASSGTDTQY
TRBV11-2,.,TRBJ2-3,TRBD1,ASRHTGGAASDTQY
TRBV15,.,TRBJ1-2,.,ATTQSRSRYYGYT
TRBV4-1,.,TRBJ2-3,TRBD2,ASSRVAGRTDTQY
TRBV15,.,TRBJ2-7,.,ATSSGTLSYEQY
TRBV4-1,once,TRBJ2-1,TRBD2,ASSPYGLAGGKSSYNEQF
TRBV30,.,TRBJ1-1,.,AWRTGPFGVNTEAF
TRBV9,.,TRBJ1-2,TRBD1,ASSTPTPGQAAYT